This TCR beta chain appears in the sequencing data of a study of Ad26.COV2.S vaccination and SARS-CoV-2 variants. Study conclusions and caveats: Responses of spike-specific T cells (both CD8+ and CD4+) reportedly showed substantial breadth after vaccination.

This sample's treatment: around 19 received Ad26.COV2.S at low or high dose, single or two shots; 5 received placebo; per-sample allocation not given. After the first vaccine or placebo injection, samples were drawn on day 63. A Boston adult aged 18-55 years was the donor. This vaccine is an Ad26 vector that expresses the Wuhan-strain SARS-CoV-2 spike. Clones were sequenced by immunoSEQ multiplex PCR, and TCRdb holds only the in-frame ones, with some missing. The sample includes 440,000 or so clones, around 91% of them seen just once. In the case of this clone: Its specificity is not known.

This CDR3 has 11 amino acids. V lost 8 bases, J lost 5 bases, and 9 bases lay in between. Germline V gives CDR1 MNHEY, CDR2 SMNVEV (reference sequence). The clonotype originates from a person aged 18 to 59 who received the Ad26.COV2.S COVID-19 vaccine or a placebo. The chain employs TRBV27 and TRBJ2-5, with D unclear. The input for sequencing was peripheral blood, taken in a trial of Ad26.COV2.S vaccine versus placebo. CDR3 protein: CASGRTETQYF. The CDR3 nucleotides read TGTGCCAGCGGCCGTACCGAGACCCAGTACTTC.